The 24 T cell receptor beta chains in this list originate from one sample, sequenced in a study of shared clonotypes between healthy human individuals. Method: immunoSEQ multiplex PCR; TCRdb's copy keeps in-frame clones and lacks some. The repertoire consists of approximately 2.4 million clones, with around 95% occurring once and the leading ten covering roughly 0.13%. The source material was naive CD4+ T cells sorted from blood. Regarding subset: CD45RA+ positively selected. These receptors were obtained from a man aged 18 to 30 in good health.

The rearrangement joins TRBV9 to TRBJ2-2; 9 bases line up with TRBD1. The CDR3 contains 18 residues. V trimming: 0 bases; J trimming: 3 bases; junction bases outside the gene matches: 9. CDR1 SGDLS and CDR2 YYNGEE come from the germline V gene. The CDR3 DNA sequence: TGTGCCAGCAGCGTAGTCACAGGGGGCTCAGGGGACACCGGGGAGCTGTTTTTT. Translation gives CASSVVTGGSGDTGELFF. Variable domain in full (rest from reference TRBV9 and TRBJ2-2): DSGVTQTPKHLITATGQRVTLRCSPRSGDLSVYWYQQSLDQGLQFLIQYYNGEERAKGNILERFSAQQFPDLHSELNLSSLELGDSALYFCASSVVTGGSGDTGELFFGEGSRLTVL.

The chain combines TRBV29-1 with TRBJ1-4, with D possibly being TRBD1 (5 bases). CDR1 is SQVTM, CDR2 ANQGSEA, per germline. The CDR3 consists of 12 residues. The V and J ends lost 7 bases and 8 bases respectively, with 14 bases between them. Here the CDR3 reads CSGSQVREKLFF. In DNA form, the CDR3 reads TGCAGCGGGTCACAGGTAAGGGAAAAACTGTTTTTT.

The chain joins TRBV25-1 to TRBJ2-5, with a possible D match to TRBD2 (5 bases). V lost 3 bases, J lost 3 bases, and 8 bases lay in between. The germline CDR1 and CDR2 sequences are MGHDK and SYGVNS. The CDR3 runs to 13 residues. The DNA for the CDR3 is TGTGCCAGCAGTGATACTAGTGAAGAGACCCAGTACTTC. This sequence encodes CASSDTSEETQYF.

To note about this clone: Other DNA variants within this sample encode the same CDR3. The CDR3 DNA is TGTGCCAGCAGTTACTCTGGGACAGGGAACTATGGCTACACCTTC. It codes for CASSYSGTGNYGYTF. This sequence joins TRBV6-5 and TRBJ1-2; TRBD1 matches 9 bases. The CDR3 totals 15 residues. Trimming at V came to 0 bases and at J to 2 bases, leaving 1 base not matched to a gene. Germline CDR1 and CDR2: MNHEY and SVGAGI.

The rearrangement uses TRBV5-4 and TRBJ2-5, with 10 bases identical to TRBD2. CDR3 length equals 14 residues. Germline-derived CDR1 and CDR2 are SGHNT and YYREEE (reference sequence). V shed 4 bases and J 5 bases; nucleotides not matched to a gene: 5. The CDR3 nucleotides are TGTGCCAGCAGCCGAGCGGGAGGGATGGAGACCCAGTACTTC. It codes for CASSRAGGMETQYF. Full variable domain (missing parts from reference TRBV5-4 and TRBJ2-5): ETGVTQSPTHLIKTRGQQVTLRCSSQSGHNTVSWYQQALGQGPQFIFQYYREEENGRGNFPPRFSGLQFPNYSSELNVNALELDDSALYLCASSRAGGMETQYFGPGTRLLVL.

The gene calls are TRBV7-9 and TRBJ1-5; D perhaps matches TRBD1 (6 bases). The CDR3 consists of 14 residues. CDR1 and CDR2 from the germline V gene are SEHNR and FQNEAQ (reference sequence). V was pared by 4 bases and J by 7 bases, with 14 bases between. CDR3 sequence: CASSSREGDQPQHF. The CDR3, as DNA: TGTGCCAGCAGCTCTCGGGAGGGGGACCAGCCCCAGCATTTT.

The chain joins TRBV18 to TRBJ2-2; a possible D gene is TRBD1 (6 bases). Trimming removed 3 bases at V and 4 bases at J, with 18 bases between. Germline CDR1 and CDR2: KGHSH and LQKENI. The CDR3 extends over 17 amino acids. In DNA form, the CDR3 reads TGTGCCAGCTCACCGGGCAGGGGCCGCGAAGGCACCGGGGAGCTGTTTTTT. Its protein product is CASSPGRGREGTGELFF.

In nucleotides, the CDR3 is TGTGCCATCAAACCGGGAGCCCAACGCACAGATACGCAGTATTTT. As protein: CAIKPGAQRTDTQYF. This rearrangement joins TRBV10-3 to TRBJ2-3, with a possible D match to TRBD2 (6 bases). This CDR3 comprises 15 residues. Germline loops: CDR1 ENHRY, CDR2 SYGVKD. V lost 7 bases, J lost 1 base, and 15 bases lay in between.

The CDR3 sequence: CASSVSEGRDTQYF. CDR3 coding DNA: TGTGCCAGCAGTGTATCGGAAGGGCGAGATACGCAGTATTTT. The V gene is TRBV6-4, the J gene TRBJ2-3; D ambiguous. Trimming removed 4 bases from V and 5 bases from J, with 13 bases in between. The V gene's germline CDR1 is MRHNA and CDR2 SNTAGT. The CDR3 is 14 residues long.

This chain connects TRBV10-1 to TRBJ2-3; D uncertain. V gave up 2 bases and J gave up 4 bases, with 1 base separating them. This CDR3 contains 11 residues. Germline-derived CDR1 and CDR2 are WNHNN and SYGVQD (reference sequence). CDR3 coding DNA: TGCGCCAGCAGTGAGGCAGATACGCAGTATTTT. This encodes CASSEADTQYF.

The chain is built from TRBV18 and TRBJ1-1; D remains unclear. CDR1 and CDR2 (germline): KGHSH, LQKENI. The CDR3 is made up of 13 amino acids. The V gene lost 2 bases and the J gene lost 4 bases, with 8 bases spanning the gap. The CDR3 DNA follows: TGTGCCAGCTCACCAGGGTCCCCCACTGAAGCTTTCTTT. This codes for CASSPGSPTEAFF. The whole variable domain, filled in from reference TRBV18 and TRBJ1-1, reads NAGVMQNPRHLVRRRGQEARLRCSPMKGHSHVYWYRQLPEEGLKFMVYLQKENIIDESGMPKERFSAEFPKEGPSILRIQQVVRGDSAAYFCASSPGSPTEAFFGQGTRLTVV.

The V gene is TRBV2, the J gene TRBJ2-3; TRBD2 matches 9 bases. This CDR3 region has 15 residues. Trimming took 8 bases from V and 3 from J; bases not matched to a gene: 9. Germline lookup yields CDR1 SNHLY and CDR2 FYNNEI. CDR3 DNA: TGTGCCAGCGGGTTAGCGGGGGTGAGGACAGATACGCAGTATTTT. Translation: CASGLAGVRTDTQYF.

In the case of this clone: Other DNA sequences in this specimen translate into the identical CDR3. The rearrangement links TRBV6-5 to TRBJ2-5; D might be TRBD2 (6 bases). Trimming shortened V by 6 bases and J by 2 bases, and 10 bases separated the two germline ends. CDR3 length: 13 residues. Per the germline V gene, CDR1 is MNHEY and CDR2 is SVGAGI. In DNA, the CDR3 is TGTGCCAGCAGCCGCGGGGAACAAGAGACCCAGTACTTC. Protein sequence: CASSRGEQETQYF.

This rearrangement joins TRBV29-1 to TRBJ1-1, with a weak D call TRBD1 (6 bases). The CDR3 totals 13 residues. Germline lookup yields CDR1 SQVTM and CDR2 ANQGSEA. V was cut by 6 bases and J by 4 bases, with 15 bases left in between. CDR3 nucleotides: TGCAGCGTCGGTAGCAGGGGACTCACTGAAGCTTTCTTT. Translating it yields CSVGSRGLTEAFF.

The J gene is TRBJ2-1, the V gene TRBV10-3; 8 positions match TRBD1. Germline values: CDR1 ENHRY, CDR2 SYGVKD. The ends lost 2 bases at V and 8 bases at J; junction bases unmatched: 5. The CDR3 totals 14 residues. This CDR3 reads CAISEGQGNYEQFF. CDR3 in DNA: TGTGCCATCAGTGAGGGACAGGGTAACTATGAGCAGTTCTTC.

The rearrangement joins TRBV4-1 to TRBJ2-7; TRBD1 aligns across 12 bases. CDR3 length: 15 amino acids. The germline V gene has CDR1 MGHRA and CDR2 YSYEKL. Losses at the gene ends were 4 bases for V and 4 bases for J; bases not matched to a gene: 5. CDR3 residues: CASSLGTGGSYEQYF. CDR3 DNA sequence: TGCGCCAGCAGCCTCGGGACAGGGGGCTCTTACGAGCAGTACTTC.

The rearrangement links TRBV7-2 to TRBJ2-5, with TRBD1 identical over 8 bases. CDR1 and CDR2 from the germline V gene are SGHTA and FQGNSA. The V and J ends lost 4 bases and 1 base, in that order; junction bases with no gene match: 5. There are 15 residues in the CDR3. CDR3 sequence: CASSSRTGFQETQYF. The DNA for the CDR3 is TGTGCCAGCAGCTCCAGGACAGGGTTCCAAGAGACCCAGTACTTC.

The chain joins TRBV10-1 to TRBJ2-3; weak D call: TRBD1 (6 bases). This CDR3 region has 16 residues. Germline V gene sequence: CDR1 WNHNN, CDR2 SYGVQD (reference sequence). The germline V and J ends were trimmed by 6 bases and 2 bases, with 18 bases remaining between them. CDR3 bases: TGCGCCAGCAGCCAATCCAGGGGCAGTGACACAGATACGCAGTATTTT. Translation gives CASSQSRGSDTDTQYF.

The chain combines TRBV10-3 with TRBJ1-2; TRBD1 agrees at 8 bases. The CDR3 has 13 residues. Germline V gene lookup returns CDR1 ENHRY and CDR2 SYGVKD. The V gene end was trimmed by 6 bases and the J gene end by 4 bases; junction bases not matched to a gene: 4. The CDR3, as DNA: TGTGCCATCAGGACAGGGGAGATCTATGGCTACACCTTC. The encoded protein is CAIRTGEIYGYTF.

V is TRBV18 and J is TRBJ1-3; no firm D call. Germline V CDR1 and CDR2: KGHSH, LQKENI. Trimming left V 0 bases short and J 0 bases short, with 6 bases between. CDR3 length: 15 amino acids. CDR3 bases: TGTGCCAGCTCACCACCTACCCGCTCTGGAAACACCATATATTTT. Protein sequence: CASSPPTRSGNTIYF. Variable domain in full (rest from reference TRBV18 and TRBJ1-3): NAGVMQNPRHLVRRRGQEARLRCSPMKGHSHVYWYRQLPEEGLKFMVYLQKENIIDESGMPKERFSAEFPKEGPSILRIQQVVRGDSAAYFCASSPPTRSGNTIYFGEGSWLTVV.

This chain uses TRBV6-5 with TRBJ1-2; D is uncertain. V dropped 5 bases and J dropped 4 bases, with 14 bases sitting between them. The V gene's germline CDR1 is MNHEY and CDR2 SVGAGI. This CDR3 contains 14 residues. CDR3: CASSPYAKFYGYTF. The DNA of the CDR3 is TGTGCCAGCAGTCCCTATGCTAAATTCTATGGCTACACCTTC.

This rearrangement joins TRBV13 to TRBJ2-3, with 10 nucleotides matching TRBD2. The CDR3 spans 17 residues. V was pared by 6 bases and J by 4 bases, with 13 bases of the junction left unmatched. Germline V gene lookup returns CDR1 PRHDT and CDR2 FYEKMQ (reference sequence). The CDR3 DNA follows: TGTGCCAGCAGTCATTACCGTAGCGGGAGGAGGTCAGATACGCAGTATTTT. It translates to CASSHYRSGRRSDTQYF.

As for this clone: The sample holds other DNA sequences that translate to the same CDR3. The gene calls are TRBV27 and TRBJ2-7, with D tentatively TRBD1 (5 bases). CDR3 length equals 13 residues. The V gene lost 2 bases and the J gene lost 1 base, with 6 bases spanning the gap. Per germline, CDR1 MNHEY and CDR2 SMNVEV (reference sequence). This CDR3 reads CASSLQGSYEQYF. The CDR3 DNA reads as TGTGCCAGCAGTTTACAGGGATCCTACGAGCAGTACTTC.

The chain joins TRBV10-3 to TRBJ1-2; D not certain. The CDR3 totals 12 residues. V lost 8 bases, J lost 8 bases, and 15 bases lay in between. Germline CDR1 reads ENHRY; CDR2 reads SYGVKD. The CDR3 loop is CAIEEGRRGYTF. In nucleotides, the CDR3 is TGTGCCATCGAGGAGGGAAGGAGGGGCTACACCTTC.